A single sample gave rise to the 5 T cell receptor beta chains below, sequenced in a study of blood T cells in healthy people across ages. Together with a sample-barcoded 5' primer, a J-beta primer mix was included in a second PCR lasting about 7 to 11 cycles. TCRdb fed the 5' RACE reads into MiXCR, producing one record per CDR3 protein. The sample holds 630,000 or so distinct CDR3 sequences, under 30% seen once. The sequenced sample was blood. Receptor source: a woman over 75 in good health.

In its sample, this clonotype was seen once. The genes are TRBV19 and TRBJ1-1, with 7 positions matching TRBD1. J was trimmed by 3 bases and V by 9 bases; bases with no gene match: 7. CDR3 length: 13 amino acids. CDR1 LNHDA and CDR2 SQIVND come from the germline V gene (reference sequence). DNA of the CDR3: TGTGCCAGCAGACAGGGCCCGGACACTGAAGCTTTCTTT. This translates into CASRQGPDTEAFF.

This clonotype came up once. At one end, the junction sequence differs from germline, possibly due to a read error. V and J are TRBV3-1 and TRBJ2-1, with 7 bases aligning to TRBD2. There are 15 residues in the CDR3. The V gene's germline CDR1 is LGHDT and CDR2 YNNKEL (reference sequence). The CDR3 sequence is CTSSQDTLAEREQFF. CDR3 nucleotide sequence: TGTACCAGCAGCCAAGATACCCTAGCGGAGAGGGAGCAGTTCTTC.

As for this clonotype: A much bigger clone sits one base away, suggesting this may be a read error. The chain has TRBV6-2 or TRBV6-3 and TRBJ2-1, with D uncertain. CDR1 MNHEY and CDR2 SVGEGT come from the germline V gene. The CDR3 loop spans 11 amino acids. CDR3 loop: CACSYGYEQFF. In DNA form, the CDR3 reads TGTGCCTGCAGTTACGGATACGAGCAGTTCTTC.

This clonotype was detected a few times. DNA of the CDR3: TGTGCCAGCTCTGAGTCGAAAGGCAATCAGCCCCAGCATTTT. Its protein product is CASSESKGNQPQHF. The V and J genes are TRBV2 and TRBJ1-5; no clear D. The length of the CDR3 is 14 residues. The V end was cut by 8 bases, the J end by 2 bases, with 13 bases between. Per the germline V gene, CDR1 is SNHLY and CDR2 is FYNNEI.

This clonotype occurred many times. The chain has TRBV20-1 and TRBJ2-3, with a tentative D call TRBD1 (5 bases). The CDR3 has 13 residues. Germline values: CDR1 DFQATT, CDR2 SNEGSKA (reference sequence). V was clipped by 8 bases and J by 2 bases, with 14 bases between them. Written as DNA, the CDR3 is TGCAGTACAAGGGGCACCCTCACAGATACGCAGTATTTT. Protein sequence: CSTRGTLTDTQYF.